The present TCR beta chain was sequenced within a study of identical twins. TCRdb recomputed calls from the 5' RACE reads with MiXCR, one row per CDR3 protein. The sample shows more than 1.5 million distinct CDR3 sequences, roughly a third of them seen only once. Study conclusions and caveats: Where out-of-frame alpha sequences were twin-shared, they showed excess low generation probability. Memory repertoires lacked the insertion deficit that abundant cord blood beta clonotypes showed. Analyses of zero insertions could be partly confounded by invariant MAIT and iNKT cells.

Of note for this clonotype: Its antigen is unidentified.

The receptor's source is a newborn girl in good health. The sequenced sample was cord blood.

The CDR3 DNA reads as TGTGCCAGCAGCCCGAGCATCTACGGGCAGTACTTC. It codes for CASSPSIYGQYF. The chain has TRBV7-2 and TRBJ2-5, with D unclear. The length of the CDR3 is 12 residues. V lost 5 bases and J lost 11, with 15 bases in between. CDR1 and CDR2 from the germline V gene are SGHTA and FQGNSA.